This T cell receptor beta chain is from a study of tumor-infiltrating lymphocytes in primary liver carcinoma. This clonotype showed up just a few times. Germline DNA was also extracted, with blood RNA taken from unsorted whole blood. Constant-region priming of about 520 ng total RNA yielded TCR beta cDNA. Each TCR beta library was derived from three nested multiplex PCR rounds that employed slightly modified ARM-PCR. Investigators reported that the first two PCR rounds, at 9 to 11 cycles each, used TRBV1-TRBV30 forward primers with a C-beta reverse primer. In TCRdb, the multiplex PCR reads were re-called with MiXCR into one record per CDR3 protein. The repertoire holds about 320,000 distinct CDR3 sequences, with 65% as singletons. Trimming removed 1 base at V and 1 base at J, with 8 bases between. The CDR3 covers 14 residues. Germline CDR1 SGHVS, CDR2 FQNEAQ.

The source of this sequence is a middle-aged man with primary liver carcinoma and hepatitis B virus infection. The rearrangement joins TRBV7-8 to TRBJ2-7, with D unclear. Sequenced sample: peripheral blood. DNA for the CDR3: TGTGCCAGCAGCTTAGTCATATCTTCCTACGAGCAGTACTTC. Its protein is CASSLVISSYEQYF. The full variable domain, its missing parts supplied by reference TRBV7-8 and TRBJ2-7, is GAGVSQSPRYKVAKRGQDVALRCDPISGHVSLFWYQQALGQGPEFLTYFQNEAQLDKSGLPSDRFFAERPEGSVSTLKIQRTQQEDSAVYLCASSLVISSYEQYFGPGTRLTVT.